This T cell receptor (beta chain) came from a study of regulatory T cells in long-lasting Graves disease. Trimming removed 5 bases from V and 0 bases from J, with 11 bases in between. Per germline, CDR1 MNHNS and CDR2 SASEGT. The CDR3 is 15 residues long. Documented time point: newly diagnosed GD, antithyroid drugs for less than 3 months. There was RNA extracted from PBMCs, and the TCR library was made from it. Graves' disease diagnosis followed American Thyroid Association guidelines. With iRepertoire HTBI primers and Arm-PCR of CDR3 regions, TCR beta libraries were built. TCRdb called the multiplex PCR reads again in MiXCR, with one record for every CDR3 protein. This table has some 490,000 distinct CDR3 sequences, around 13% appearing once. These data were also reused for a study on T cells in Graves' hyperthyroidism and ophthalmopathy. As that study records: Over 18 months, lack of ophthalmopathy progression marked Graves' hyperthyroidism as stable. A model of 13 V-J features distinguished ophthalmopathy from stable hyperthyroidism.

The sequence derives from a woman aged 25 to 39 with Graves disease. The material was peripheral blood mononuclear cells (PBMCs), obtained at new diagnosis, from a patient treated with antithyroid drugs. The rearrangement joins TRBV6-1 to TRBJ2-1; D ambiguous. The CDR3 nucleotides read TGTGCCAGCAGTCTCTACTTGAGCTCCTACAATGAGCAGTTCTTC. The encoded protein is CASSLYLSSYNEQFF.